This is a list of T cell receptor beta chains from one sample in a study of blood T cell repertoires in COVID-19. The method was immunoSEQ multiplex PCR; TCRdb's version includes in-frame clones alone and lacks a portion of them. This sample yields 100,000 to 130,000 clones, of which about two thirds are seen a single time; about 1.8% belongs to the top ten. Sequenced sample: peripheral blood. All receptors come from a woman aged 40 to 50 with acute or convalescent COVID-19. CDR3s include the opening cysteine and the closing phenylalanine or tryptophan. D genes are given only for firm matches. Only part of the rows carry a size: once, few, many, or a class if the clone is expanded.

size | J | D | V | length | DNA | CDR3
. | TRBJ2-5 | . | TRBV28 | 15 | TGTGCCACCACCCACCCAAATGGGTTGCGGGAGACCCAGTACTTC | CATTHPNGLRETQYF
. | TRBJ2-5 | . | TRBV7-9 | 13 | TGTGCCAGCAGTCAGGCTTCTCAAGAGACCCAGTACTTC | CASSQASQETQYF
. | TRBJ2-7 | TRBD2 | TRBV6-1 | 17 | TGTGCCAGCAGTGAATTCGGCGGGGGGCTAGGCACCGGCGAGCAGTACTTC | CASSEFGGGLGTGEQYF
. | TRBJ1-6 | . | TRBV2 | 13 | TGTGCCAGCGAGTGGGGAGGGAATTCACCCCTCCACTTT | CASEWGGNSPLHF
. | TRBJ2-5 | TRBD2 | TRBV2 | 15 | TGTGCCAGCCTCACCGGGACTAACGGACGAGAGACCCAGTACTTC | CASLTGTNGRETQYF
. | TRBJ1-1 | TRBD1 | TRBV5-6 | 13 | TGTGCCAGCAGCGTCGACAGGGGCACTGAAGCTTTCTTT | CASSVDRGTEAFF
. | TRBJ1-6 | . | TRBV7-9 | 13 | TGTGCCAGCAGCCGGACAGAGGGTTCACCCCTCCACTTT | CASSRTEGSPLHF
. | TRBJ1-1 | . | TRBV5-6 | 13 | TGTGCCAGCAGCTTGTATTTAAAGGGGGAAGCTTTCTTT | CASSLYLKGEAFF
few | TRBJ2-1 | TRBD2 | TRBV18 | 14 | TGTGCCAGCTCCTTAGCGGGGGAGTACAATGAGCAGTTCTTC | CASSLAGEYNEQFF
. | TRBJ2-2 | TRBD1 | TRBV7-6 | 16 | TGTGCCAGCACCCGGTCAGGACAGGGGGGGACCGGGGAGCTGTTTTTT | CASTRSGQGGTGELFF
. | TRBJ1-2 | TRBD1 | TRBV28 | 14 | TGTGCCAGCAGTAAACCGGGACAGGGACGTGGCTACACCTTC | CASSKPGQGRGYTF
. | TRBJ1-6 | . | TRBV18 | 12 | TGTGCCAGCTCACGCGATGATTCACCCCTCCACTTT | CASSRDDSPLHF
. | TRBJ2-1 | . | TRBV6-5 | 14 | TGTGCCAGCAATACCGGACAAAACTACAATGAGCAGTTCTTC | CASNTGQNYNEQFF
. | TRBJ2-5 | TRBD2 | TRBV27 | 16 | TGTGCCAGCAGTTTGAACAGCGGGGGGGTGTCAGAGACCCAGTACTTC | CASSLNSGGVSETQYF
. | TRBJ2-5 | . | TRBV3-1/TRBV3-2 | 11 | TGTGCCAGCACGGGACAAGAGACCCAGTACTTC | CASTGQETQYF
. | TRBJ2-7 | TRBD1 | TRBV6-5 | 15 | TGTGCCAGCAGCCCAACCGGGACAGCCTCCTACGAGCAGTACTTC | CASSPTGTASYEQYF